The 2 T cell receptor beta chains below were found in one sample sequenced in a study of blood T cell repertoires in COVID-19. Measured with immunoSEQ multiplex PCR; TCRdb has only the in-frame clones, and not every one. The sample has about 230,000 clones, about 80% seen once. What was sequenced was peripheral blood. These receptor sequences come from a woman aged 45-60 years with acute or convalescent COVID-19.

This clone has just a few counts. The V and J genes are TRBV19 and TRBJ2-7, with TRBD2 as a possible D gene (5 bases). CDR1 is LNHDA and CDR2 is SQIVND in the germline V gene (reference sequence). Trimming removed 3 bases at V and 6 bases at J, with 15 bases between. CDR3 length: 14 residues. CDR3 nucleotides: TGTGCCAGTAGTATCGGCTCAGCGAGGGTCGAGCAGTACTTC. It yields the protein CASSIGSARVEQYF.

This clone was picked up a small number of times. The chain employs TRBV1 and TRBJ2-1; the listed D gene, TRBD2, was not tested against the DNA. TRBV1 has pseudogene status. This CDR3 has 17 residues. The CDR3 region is CTSSHLTSGGYYNEQFF. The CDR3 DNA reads TGCACCAGCAGCCACCTGACTAGCGGGGGCTATTACAATGAGCAGTTCTTC.